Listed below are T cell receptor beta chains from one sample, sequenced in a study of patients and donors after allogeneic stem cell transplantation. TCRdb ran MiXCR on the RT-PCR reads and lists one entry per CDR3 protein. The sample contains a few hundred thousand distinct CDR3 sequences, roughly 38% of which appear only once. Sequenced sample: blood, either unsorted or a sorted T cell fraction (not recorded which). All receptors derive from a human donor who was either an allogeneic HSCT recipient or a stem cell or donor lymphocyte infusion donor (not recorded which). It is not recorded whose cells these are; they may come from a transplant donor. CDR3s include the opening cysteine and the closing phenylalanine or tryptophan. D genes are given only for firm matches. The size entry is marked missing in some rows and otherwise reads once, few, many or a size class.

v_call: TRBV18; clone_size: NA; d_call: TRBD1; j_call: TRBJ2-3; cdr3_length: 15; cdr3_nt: TGTGCCAGCTCATCTACAGGGGGCAGCACAGATACGCAGTATTTT; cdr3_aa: CASSSTGGSTDTQYF
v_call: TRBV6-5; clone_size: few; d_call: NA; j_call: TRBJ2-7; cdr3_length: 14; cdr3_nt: TGTGCCAGCAGTTTCTACGGGACTTTGGACGAGCAGTACTTC; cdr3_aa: CASSFYGTLDEQYF
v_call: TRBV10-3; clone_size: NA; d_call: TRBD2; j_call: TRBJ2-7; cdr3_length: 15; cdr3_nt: TGTGCCACTAAGGGACTAGCGGGGGACTCCTACGAGCAGTACTTC; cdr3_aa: CATKGLAGDSYEQYF
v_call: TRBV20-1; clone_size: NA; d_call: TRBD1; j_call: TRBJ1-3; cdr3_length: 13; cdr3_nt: TGCAGTGCCACAGGGGACCCTGGAAACACCATATATTTT; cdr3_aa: CSATGDPGNTIYF
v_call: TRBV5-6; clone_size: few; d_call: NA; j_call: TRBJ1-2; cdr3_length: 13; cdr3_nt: TGTGCCAGCAGGCCCACGGGCCGCTATGGCTACACCTTC; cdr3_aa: CASRPTGRYGYTF
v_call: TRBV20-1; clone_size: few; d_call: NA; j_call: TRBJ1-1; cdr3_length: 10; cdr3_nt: TGCAGTGCTCAGGTAACTGAAGCTTTCTTT; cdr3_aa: CSAQVTEAFF
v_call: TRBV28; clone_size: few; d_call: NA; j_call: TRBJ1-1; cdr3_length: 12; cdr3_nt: TGTGCCAGCAGTTTACGGGGGCCCAAAGCTTTCTTT; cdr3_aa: CASSLRGPKAFF
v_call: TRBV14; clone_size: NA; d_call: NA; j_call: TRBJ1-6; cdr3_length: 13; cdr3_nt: TGTGCCAGCAACCAACGCGGGGAGTGGGCCCTCCACTTT; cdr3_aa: CASNQRGEWALHF
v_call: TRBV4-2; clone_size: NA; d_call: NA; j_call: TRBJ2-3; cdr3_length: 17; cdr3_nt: TGTGCCAGCAGCCAAGATGAAGGGCGGGGCTACACAGATACGCAGTATTTT; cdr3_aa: CASSQDEGRGYTDTQYF
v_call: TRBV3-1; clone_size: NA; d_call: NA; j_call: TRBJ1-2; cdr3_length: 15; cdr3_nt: TGTGCCAGCAGCCCTCCCCTTCTAGCTAACTATGGCTACACCTTC; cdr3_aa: CASSPPLLANYGYTF
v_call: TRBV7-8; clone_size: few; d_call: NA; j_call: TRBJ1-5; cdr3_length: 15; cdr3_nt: TGTGCCAGCAGCTTTCAGGGTGGAGGCAATCAGCCCCAGCATTTT; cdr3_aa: CASSFQGGGNQPQHF
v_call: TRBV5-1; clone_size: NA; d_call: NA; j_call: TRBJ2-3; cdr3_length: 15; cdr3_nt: TGCGCCAGCAGCTTCCGGGGGCAAGCCACAGATACGCAGTATTTT; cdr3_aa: CASSFRGQATDTQYF
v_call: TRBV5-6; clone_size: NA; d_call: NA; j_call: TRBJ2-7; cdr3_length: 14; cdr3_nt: TGTGCCAGCAGCACCGCGGGAAGCTCCTACGAGCAGTACTTC; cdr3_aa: CASSTAGSSYEQYF
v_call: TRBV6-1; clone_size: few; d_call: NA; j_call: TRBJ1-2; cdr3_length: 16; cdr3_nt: TGTGCCAGCACAATGGAACCCTCAGGGGCTCACTATGGCTACACCTTC; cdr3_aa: CASTMEPSGAHYGYTF
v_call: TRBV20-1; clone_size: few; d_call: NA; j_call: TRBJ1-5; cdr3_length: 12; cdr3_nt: TGCAGTGCTAGAGCCCCGGCCCAGGTTCAGCATTTT; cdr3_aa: CSARAPAQVQHF
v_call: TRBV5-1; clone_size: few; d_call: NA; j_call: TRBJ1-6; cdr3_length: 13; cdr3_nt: TGCGCCAGCAGGCCTGATGGATATTCACCCCTCCACTTT; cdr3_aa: CASRPDGYSPLHF
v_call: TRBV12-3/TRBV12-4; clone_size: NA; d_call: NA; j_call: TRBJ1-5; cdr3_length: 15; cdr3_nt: TGTGCCAGCAGTTTAGGGTGGGGTGGAGTTCAGCCCCAGCATTTT; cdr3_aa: CASSLGWGGVQPQHF
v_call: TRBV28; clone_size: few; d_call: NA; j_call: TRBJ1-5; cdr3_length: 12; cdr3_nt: TGTGCCAGCAGTTCGACCGGTCAGCCCCAGCATTTT; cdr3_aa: CASSSTGQPQHF
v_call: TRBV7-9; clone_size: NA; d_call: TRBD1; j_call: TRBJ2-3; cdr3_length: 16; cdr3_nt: TGTGCCAGCAACCGACCAGGGGGCTACCTCACAGATACGCAGTATTTT; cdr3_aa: CASNRPGGYLTDTQYF
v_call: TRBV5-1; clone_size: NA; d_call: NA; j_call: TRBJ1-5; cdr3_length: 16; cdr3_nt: TGCGCCAGCAGCCCCCTTCCGGGCGGAGGCAATCAGCCCCAGCATTTT; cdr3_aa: CASSPLPGGGNQPQHF
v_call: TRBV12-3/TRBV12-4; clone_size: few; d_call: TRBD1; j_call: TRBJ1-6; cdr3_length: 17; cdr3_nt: TGTGCCAGCAGTTCCCCAAGGACAGGGGAAAAAGGCTCACCCCTCCACTTT; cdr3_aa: CASSSPRTGEKGSPLHF
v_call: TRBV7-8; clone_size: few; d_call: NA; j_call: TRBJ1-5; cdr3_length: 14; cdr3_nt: TGTGCCAGCAGCTTAGCCAGGGGAGATCAGCCCCAGCATTTT; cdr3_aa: CASSLARGDQPQHF
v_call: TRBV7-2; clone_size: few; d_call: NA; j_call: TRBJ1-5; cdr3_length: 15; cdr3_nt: TGTGCCAGCAGCTCGTCAACCTGGCGGAATCAGCCCCAGCATTTT; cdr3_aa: CASSSSTWRNQPQHF
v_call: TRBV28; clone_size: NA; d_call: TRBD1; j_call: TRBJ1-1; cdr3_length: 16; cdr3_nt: TGTGCCAGCAGTTTAAGGAGGGGGACAGTCCTCACTGAAGCTTTCTTT; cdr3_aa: CASSLRRGTVLTEAFF
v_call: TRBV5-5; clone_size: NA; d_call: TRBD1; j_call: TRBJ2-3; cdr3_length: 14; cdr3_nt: TGTGCCAGCAGTCAATACGGACAGGCAGATACGCAGTATTTT; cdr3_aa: CASSQYGQADTQYF
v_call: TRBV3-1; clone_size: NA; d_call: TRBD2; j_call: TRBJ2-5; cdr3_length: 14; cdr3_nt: TGTGCCAGCAGCCTGGGGGGGAGACAAGAGACCCAGTACTTC; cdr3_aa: CASSLGGRQETQYF
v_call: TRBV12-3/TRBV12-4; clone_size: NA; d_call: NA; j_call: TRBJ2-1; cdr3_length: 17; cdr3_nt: TGTGCCAGCAGTTTTGGTCCAACCTTGCTGGGACGGTATGAGCAGTTCTTC; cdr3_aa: CASSFGPTLLGRYEQFF
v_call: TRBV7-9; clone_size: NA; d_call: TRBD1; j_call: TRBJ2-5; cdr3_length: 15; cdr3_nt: TGTGCCAGCAGCTTACAGGGGGACGGGGAAGAGACCCAGTACTTC; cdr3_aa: CASSLQGDGEETQYF